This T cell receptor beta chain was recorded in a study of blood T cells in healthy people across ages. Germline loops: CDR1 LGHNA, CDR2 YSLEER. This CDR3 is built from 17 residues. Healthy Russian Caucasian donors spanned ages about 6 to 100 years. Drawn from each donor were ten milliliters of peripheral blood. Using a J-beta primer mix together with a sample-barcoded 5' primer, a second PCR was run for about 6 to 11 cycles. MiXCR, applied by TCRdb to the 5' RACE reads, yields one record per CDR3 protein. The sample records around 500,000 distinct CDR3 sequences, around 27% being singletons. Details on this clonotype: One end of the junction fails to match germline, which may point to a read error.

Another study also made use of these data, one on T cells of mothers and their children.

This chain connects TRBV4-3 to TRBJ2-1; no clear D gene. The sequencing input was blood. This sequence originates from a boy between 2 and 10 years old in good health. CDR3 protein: CVSSQERGGLHYNEQFF. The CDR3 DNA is TGCGTCAGCAGCCAAGAGAGAGGTGGGCTCCATTACAATGAGCAGTTCTTC.